This TCR beta chain was recovered during a study of T cell responses to AZD1222 COVID-19 vaccine. Study information: Doses given second, at about 4 or about 12 weeks, were pooled.

Study-wide findings and caveats: Per reports, nearly half of all spike-specific TCRs target regions that are unmutated in variants.

Comments on this clone: The antigen is undetermined.

Libraries were prepared by immunoSEQ multiplex PCR; TCRdb keeps only in-frame clonotypes and omits some of them. The table shows 46,000 or so clones, with roughly 80% occurring only once. The sequenced sample was peripheral blood, obtained on day 0 of AZD1222 vaccination. The TCR comes from an adult in good health.

CDR3 DNA: TGTGCCAGCAGCCGGGGGACCGGGGAGCTGTTTTTT. Amino acids: CASSRGTGELFF. The J gene is TRBJ2-2, the V gene TRBV7-3; D is possibly TRBD2 (6 bases). Trimming removed 5 bases from V and 5 bases from J, with 6 bases in between. Germline values: CDR1 SGHTA, CDR2 FQGTGA. The CDR3 has 12 amino acids.